The sample holds one count of the clone carrying this T cell receptor (beta chain). Its specificity is unknown. A clone one base away is much larger, so this may be a read error. This specimen comes from a study of blood T cells in healthy people across ages. V dropped 7 bases and J dropped 0 bases, with 4 bases sitting between them. Germline CDR1 reads MNHEY; CDR2 reads SMNVEV (reference sequence). This CDR3 has 13 residues. Overall study results and limits: Researchers report that TCR beta diversity correlated strongly with naive T cell percentage. Naive and antigen-experienced cells were not separated, limiting conclusive comparison. Greater diversity and more naive CD4+ cells were seen in long-lived donors than in aged donors.

The second PCR ran roughly 7 to 12 cycles with a sample-barcoded 5' primer and J-beta primers. Every sample produced at least 2.5 million CDR3-containing paired-end reads. TCRdb fed the 5' RACE reads into MiXCR, producing one record per CDR3 protein. The table lists approximately 850,000 distinct CDR3 sequences, roughly 60% of them singletons. The sequence was obtained from a man aged 30 to 45 in good health. J is TRBJ2-6 and V is TRBV27; no firm D call. The sample taken for sequencing was blood. This CDR3 is CASKISGANVLTF. CDR3 DNA sequence: TGTGCCAGCAAAATCTCTGGGGCCAACGTCCTGACTTTC.